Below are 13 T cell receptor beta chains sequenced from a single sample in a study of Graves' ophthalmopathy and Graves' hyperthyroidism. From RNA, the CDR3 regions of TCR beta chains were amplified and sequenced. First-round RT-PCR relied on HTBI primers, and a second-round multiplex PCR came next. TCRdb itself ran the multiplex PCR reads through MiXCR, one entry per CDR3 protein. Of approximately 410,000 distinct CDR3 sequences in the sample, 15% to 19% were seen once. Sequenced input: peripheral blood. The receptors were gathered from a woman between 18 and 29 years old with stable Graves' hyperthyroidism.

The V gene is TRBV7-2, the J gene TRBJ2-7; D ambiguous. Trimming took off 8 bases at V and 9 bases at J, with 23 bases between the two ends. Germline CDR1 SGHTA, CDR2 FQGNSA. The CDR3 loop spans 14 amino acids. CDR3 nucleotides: TGTGCCAGCGGAAAGGAGTGGGCGCAAGTGGTGCAGTACTTC. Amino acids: CASGKEWAQVVQYF.

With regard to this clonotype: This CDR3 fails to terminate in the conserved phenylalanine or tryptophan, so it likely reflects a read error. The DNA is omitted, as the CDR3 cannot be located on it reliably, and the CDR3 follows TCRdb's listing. CDR3: CASDGGSTSETQDY. The chain is built from TRBV2 and TRBJ2-5; the table's D call TRBD1 went unverified against the DNA. Looked up from germline, CDR1 is SNHLY and CDR2 is FYNNEI. The CDR3 numbers 14 amino acids, ends counted.

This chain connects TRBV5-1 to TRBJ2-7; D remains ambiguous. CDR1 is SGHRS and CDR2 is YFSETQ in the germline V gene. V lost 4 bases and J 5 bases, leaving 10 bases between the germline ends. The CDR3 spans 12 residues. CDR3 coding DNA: TGCGCCAGCAGCCTCCTTCGGAACGAGCAGTACTTC. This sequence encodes CASSLLRNEQYF.

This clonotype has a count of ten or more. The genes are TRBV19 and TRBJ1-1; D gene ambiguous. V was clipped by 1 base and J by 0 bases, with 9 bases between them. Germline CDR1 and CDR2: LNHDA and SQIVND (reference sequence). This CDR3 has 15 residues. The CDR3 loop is CASSIGGRMNTEAFF. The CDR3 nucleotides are TGTGCCAGTAGTATAGGCGGCAGGATGAACACTGAAGCTTTCTTT. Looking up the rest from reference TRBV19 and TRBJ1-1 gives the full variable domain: DGGITQSPKYLFRKEGQNVTLSCEQNLNHDAMYWYRQDPGQGLRLIYYSQIVNDFQKGDIAEGYSVSREKKESFPLTVTSAQKNPTAFYLCASSIGGRMNTEAFFGQGTRLTVV.

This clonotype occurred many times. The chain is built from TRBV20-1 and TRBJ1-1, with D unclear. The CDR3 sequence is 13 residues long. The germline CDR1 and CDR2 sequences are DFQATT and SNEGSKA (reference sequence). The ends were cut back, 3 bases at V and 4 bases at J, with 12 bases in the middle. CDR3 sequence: CSARAHISTEAFF. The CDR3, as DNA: TGCAGTGCTAGGGCTCATATAAGCACTGAAGCTTTCTTT.

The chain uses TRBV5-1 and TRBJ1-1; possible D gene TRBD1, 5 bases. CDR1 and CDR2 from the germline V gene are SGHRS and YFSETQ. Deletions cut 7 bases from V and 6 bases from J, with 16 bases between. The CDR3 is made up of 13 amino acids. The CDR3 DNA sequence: TGCGCCAGCGGGACGATAGGGAGCGCTGAAGCTTTCTTT. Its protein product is CASGTIGSAEAFF.

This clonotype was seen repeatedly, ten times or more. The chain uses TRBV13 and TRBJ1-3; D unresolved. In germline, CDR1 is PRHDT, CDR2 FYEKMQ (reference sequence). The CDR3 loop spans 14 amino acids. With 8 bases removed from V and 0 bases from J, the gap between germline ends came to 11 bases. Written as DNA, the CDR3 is TGTGCCAGCGTATCTGGGCCCTCTGGAAACACCATATATTTT. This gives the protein CASVSGPSGNTIYF.

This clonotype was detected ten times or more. CDR3 sequence: CASSRTGTGYEQYF. CDR3 sequence (DNA): TGTGCCAGCAGTCGGACAGGGACTGGCTACGAGCAGTACTTC. This chain connects TRBV27 to TRBJ2-7; TRBD1 matches 8 bases. The V gene end was trimmed by 5 bases and the J gene end by 3 bases; junction bases not matched to a gene: 6. The CDR3 is 14 residues long. The V gene's germline CDR1 is MNHEY and CDR2 SMNVEV (reference sequence).

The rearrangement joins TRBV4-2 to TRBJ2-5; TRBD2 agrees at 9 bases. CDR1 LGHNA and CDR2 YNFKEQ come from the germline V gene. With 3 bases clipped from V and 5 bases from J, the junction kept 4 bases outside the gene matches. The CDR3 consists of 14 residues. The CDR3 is CASSHAGGVETQYF. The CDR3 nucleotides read TGTGCCAGCAGCCACGCGGGGGGGGTGGAGACCCAGTACTTC.

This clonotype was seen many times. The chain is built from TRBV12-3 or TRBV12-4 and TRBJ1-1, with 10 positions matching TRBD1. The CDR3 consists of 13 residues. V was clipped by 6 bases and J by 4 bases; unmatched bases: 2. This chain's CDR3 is CASRGQGLTEAFF. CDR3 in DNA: TGTGCCAGCAGGGGACAGGGGCTCACTGAAGCTTTCTTT.

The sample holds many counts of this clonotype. This CDR3 is CASSEVPVGYTF. The CDR3 DNA is TGTGCCAGCAGTGAAGTCCCAGTTGGCTACACCTTC. This chain joins TRBV2 and TRBJ1-2; D uncertain. Trimming removed 1 base at V and 7 bases at J, with 7 bases between. CDR3 length: 12 amino acids. Per the germline V gene, CDR1 is SNHLY and CDR2 is FYNNEI.

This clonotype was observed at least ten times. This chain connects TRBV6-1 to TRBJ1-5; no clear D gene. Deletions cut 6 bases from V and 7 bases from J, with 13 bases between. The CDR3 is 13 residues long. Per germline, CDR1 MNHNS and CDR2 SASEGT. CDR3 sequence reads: CASSAGLIQPQHF. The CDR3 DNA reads TGTGCCAGCAGCGCTGGATTGATCCAGCCCCAGCATTTT.

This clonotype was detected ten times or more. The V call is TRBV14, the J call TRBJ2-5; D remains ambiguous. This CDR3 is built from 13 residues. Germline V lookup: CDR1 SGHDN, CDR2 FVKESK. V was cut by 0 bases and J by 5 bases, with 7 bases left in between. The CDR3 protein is CASSQDYGETQYF. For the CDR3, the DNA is TGTGCCAGCAGCCAAGATTATGGGGAGACCCAGTACTTC.